This T cell receptor (beta chain) derives from a study of T-cell reconstitution after alpha-beta-depleted transplantation in children. Study observations and caveats: As was reported, about two months after transplant, alpha-beta T cells came from several hundred expanded graft clones. Day-60 TCRbeta diversity that was high in some patients was derived from surviving recipient T cells and thymic progenitors.

V dropped 1 base and J dropped 0 bases, with 11 bases sitting between them. The CDR3 runs 16 residues. In germline, CDR1 is SGHAT, CDR2 FQNNGV. The table lists this clonotype with many counts. The antigen remains unidentified. The TCRbeta library was prepared with unique molecular identifiers. In TCRdb, the PCR reads were re-called with MiXCR into one record per CDR3 protein. Among about 180,000 distinct CDR3 sequences, over 8.5% were seen once, and the ten largest hold roughly 13%. This rearrangement joins TRBV11-2 to TRBJ2-3, with a possible D match to TRBD1 (5 bases). This receptor was identified in a boy aged 2-9 years with acute myeloid leukemia, due to receive a stem cell transplant. Specimen: PBMCs, collected before TCRalphabeta/CD19-depleted stem cell transplant. The CDR3 region has the DNA TGTGCCAGCAGCTTAGGATGGGGCACTAGCACAGATACGCAGTATTTT. Translating gives CASSLGWGTSTDTQYF.